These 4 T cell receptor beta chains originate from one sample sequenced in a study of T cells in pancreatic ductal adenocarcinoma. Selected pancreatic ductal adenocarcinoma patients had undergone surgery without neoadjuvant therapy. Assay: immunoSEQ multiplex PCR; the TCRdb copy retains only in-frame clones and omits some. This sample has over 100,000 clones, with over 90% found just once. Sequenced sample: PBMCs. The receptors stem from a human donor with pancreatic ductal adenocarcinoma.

CDR3 sequence: CASSIQGATQYF. DNA of the CDR3: TGTGCCAGTAGTATTCAGGGGGCTACGCAGTATTTT. The chain employs TRBV19 and TRBJ2-3; 8 positions agree with TRBD1. Germline V CDR1 and CDR2: LNHDA, SQIVND (reference sequence). V shed 3 bases, J shed 8 bases, and the junction held 1 base outside the gene matches. This CDR3 is 12 amino acids long.

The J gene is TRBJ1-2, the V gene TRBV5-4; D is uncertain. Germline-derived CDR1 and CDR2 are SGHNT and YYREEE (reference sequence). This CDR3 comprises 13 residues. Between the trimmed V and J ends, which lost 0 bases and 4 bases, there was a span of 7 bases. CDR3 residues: CASSLGEIYGYTF. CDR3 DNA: TGTGCCAGCAGCTTGGGAGAGATCTATGGCTACACCTTC.

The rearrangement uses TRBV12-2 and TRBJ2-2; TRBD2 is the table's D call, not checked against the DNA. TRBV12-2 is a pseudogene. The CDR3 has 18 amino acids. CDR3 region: CASRSGGVRTVNTGELFF. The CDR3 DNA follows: TGTGCAAGTCGCTCGGGAGGGGTAAGGACAGTTAACACCGGGGAGCTGTTTTTT.

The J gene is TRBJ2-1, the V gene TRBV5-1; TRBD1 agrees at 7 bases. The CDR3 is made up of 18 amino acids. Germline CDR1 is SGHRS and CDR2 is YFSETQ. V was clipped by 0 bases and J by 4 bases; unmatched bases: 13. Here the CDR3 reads CASSLEGTAVTLYNEQFF. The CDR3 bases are TGCGCCAGCAGCTTGGAGGGGACAGCGGTTACCCTTTACAATGAGCAGTTCTTC. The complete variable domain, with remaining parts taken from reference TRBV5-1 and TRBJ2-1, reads KAGVTQTPRYLIKTRGQQVTLSCSPISGHRSVSWYQQTPGQGLQFLFEYFSETQRNKGNFPGRFSGRQFSNSRSEMNVSTLELGDSALYLCASSLEGTAVTLYNEQFFGPGTRLTVL.